This T cell receptor (beta chain) was recorded in a study of T cell repertoires in cytomegalovirus infection. As for the study in general: An indication of both CMV infection and matching HLA type came from public TCR beta signatures.

TCRdb analysed the reads with MiXCR anew, one entry per CDR3 protein. The sample includes about 260,000 distinct CDR3 sequences, roughly 15% of them seen just once. General observations from the study: Identification of carriers of CMV plus the relevant HLA was performed using cumulative public TCR beta family frequency. HLA-C-restricted CMV clonotypes gave the most frequent clonotype in two of eight donors.

The germline gives CDR1 MNHNS, CDR2 SASEGT. The ends lost 3 bases at V and 8 bases at J; junction bases unmatched: 0. This CDR3 spans 11 amino acids. This clonotype was seen repeatedly, ten times or more. Its specificity is unknown. The sequence derives from a human donor in good health (CMV status not recorded). Some clones in this sample may be carry-over from other donors' samples. Sequencing used PBMCs. The rearrangement links TRBV6-1 to TRBJ1-2; 7 nucleotides align to TRBD1. CDR3 nucleotides: TGTGCCAGCAGTGAGGACAGGGGCTACACCTTC. It is translated as CASSEDRGYTF.